The 30 T cell receptor beta chains below all came from one sample that was sequenced in a study of T cells after yellow fever vaccination. TCRdb reprocessed the 5' RACE reads via MiXCR and lists one record per CDR3 protein. The table includes 400,000 or so distinct CDR3 sequences, 18% detected once. Here the sequenced sample was PBMCs, taken before the yellow fever booster vaccination. Receptor source: a young man who received the YFV17D yellow fever vaccine.

The rearrangement joins TRBV4-2 to TRBJ1-2; D is unresolved. The CDR3 covers 14 residues. CDR1 LGHNA and CDR2 YNFKEQ come from the germline V gene. V lost 1 base and J lost 4, with 10 bases in between. The CDR3 DNA is TGTGCCAGCAGCCAAGGGGGTTGGGGCTATGGCTACACCTTC. Residues: CASSQGGWGYGYTF.

This clonotype was detected only a few times. The chain uses TRBV6-1 and TRBJ1-5; possible D gene TRBD1, 5 bases. Germline CDR1 MNHNS, CDR2 SASEGT. This CDR3 is built from 14 residues. The V end was cut by 6 bases, the J end by 11 bases, with 20 bases between. DNA of the CDR3: TGTGCCAGCAGCCCCCCGGGGCGATATGGGGCCCAGCATTTT. Translating gives CASSPPGRYGAQHF.

This clonotype showed up just a few times. This chain uses TRBV9 with TRBJ2-3; 12 bases fit TRBD2. CDR1 is SGDLS and CDR2 is YYNGEE in the germline V gene. This CDR3 is built from 16 residues. J was trimmed by 1 base and V by 8 bases; bases with no gene match: 8. DNA for the CDR3: TGTGCCAGTGGAACTAGCGGGGGGCATGGCACAGATACGCAGTATTTT. It yields the protein CASGTSGGHGTDTQYF.

There are a few counts of this clonotype. J is TRBJ1-2 and V is TRBV5-1; 9 bases fit TRBD1. Germline V CDR1 and CDR2: SGHRS, YFSETQ. Trimming took 4 bases from V and 3 from J; bases not matched to a gene: 7. This CDR3 has 15 amino acids. Written as DNA, the CDR3 is TGCGCCAGCAGCATAGACAGGGGGAGCTACTATGGCTACACCTTC. It codes for CASSIDRGSYYGYTF.

This clonotype was seen a few times. V and J are TRBV2 and TRBJ2-7; D perhaps matches TRBD2 (5 bases). V was trimmed by 2 bases and J by 2 bases, leaving 13 bases between them. The CDR3 consists of 15 residues. Germline CDR1 and CDR2: SNHLY and FYNNEI. The CDR3 sequence: CASSETGEGPYEQYV. The CDR3 nucleotides read TGTGCCAGCAGTGAAACCGGGGAAGGGCCCTACGAGCAGTACGTC.

The CDR3 is CASSLLGANYGYTF. CDR3 DNA: TGTGCCAGCAGCTTACTAGGGGCGAACTATGGCTACACCTTC. The V and J genes are TRBV7-2 and TRBJ1-2; perhaps TRBD1 as D (5 bases). The CDR3 extends over 14 amino acids. Germline-derived CDR1 and CDR2 are SGHTA and FQGNSA. The V end lost 2 bases, the J end lost 2 bases, and 9 bases lay between the germline ends. Full variable domain (rest looked up from reference TRBV7-2 and TRBJ1-2): GAGVSQSPSNKVTEKGKDVELRCDPISGHTALYWYRQSLGQGLEFLIYFQGNSAPDKSGLPSDRFSAERTGGSVSTLTIQRTQQEDSAVYLCASSLLGANYGYTFGSGTRLTVV.

This clonotype was observed a few times. The chain combines TRBV4-2 with TRBJ2-1; D is perhaps TRBD1 (6 bases). The CDR3 is 16 residues long. CDR1 is LGHNA, CDR2 YNFKEQ, per germline. V was pared by 4 bases and J by 1 base, with 14 bases between. CDR3 DNA: TGTGCCAGCAGCCTATTACGGGACAATTCCTACAATGAGCAGTTCTTC. Its translation is CASSLLRDNSYNEQFF.

The chain couples TRBV7-2 to TRBJ2-2, with 11 bases fitting TRBD2. After removal of 1 base from V and 6 bases from J, the junction contained 4 bases not matched to a gene. The germline gives CDR1 SGHTA, CDR2 FQGNSA. The CDR3 runs to 16 residues. The CDR3 nucleotides are TGTGCCAGCAGCTTAGGTCCTAGCGGGGGGTCCGGGGAGCTGTTTTTT. Protein sequence: CASSLGPSGGSGELFF.

The J gene is TRBJ2-7, the V gene TRBV18; TRBD2 matches 10 bases. CDR3 size: 14 residues. Trimming removed 5 bases from V and 6 bases from J; junction bases left unmatched: 7. Germline V CDR1 and CDR2: KGHSH, LQKENI. In DNA, the CDR3 is TGTGCCAGCTCATCTCTAGCGGGGGCCGTCGAGCAGTACGTC. Translation gives CASSSLAGAVEQYV.

This clonotype appeared a few times. The chain joins TRBV4-3 to TRBJ1-3; TRBD1 aligns across 7 bases. Per germline, CDR1 LGHNA and CDR2 YSLEER. The CDR3 runs to 17 residues. J lost 2 bases, V lost 0 bases, and 7 bases had no gene match. The CDR3 loop is CASSQDPPGTAGNTIYF. Here the CDR3 DNA reads TGCGCCAGCAGCCAAGACCCACCCGGGACAGCTGGAAACACCATATATTTT.

This clonotype was seen only a few times. The chain carries TRBV7-9 and TRBJ2-1, with D unresolved. Germline V gene lookup returns CDR1 SEHNR and CDR2 FQNEAQ (reference sequence). The ends were cut back, 2 bases at V and 5 bases at J, with 7 bases in the middle. The CDR3 contains 13 residues. The CDR3: CASSLILHNEQFF. CDR3 coding DNA: TGTGCCAGCAGCTTAATACTCCACAATGAGCAGTTCTTC.

This clonotype was found once. CDR3: CASSPLGVGTQYF. Here the CDR3 DNA reads TGCGCCAGCAGTCCGCTAGGGGTGGGGACCCAGTACTTC. This chain links TRBV4-1 with TRBJ2-5; TRBD1 might be the D (5 bases). CDR1 is MGHRA, CDR2 YSYEKL, per germline. The CDR3 spans 13 residues. Trimming shortened V by 6 bases and J by 7 bases, and 15 bases separated the two germline ends.

The sample holds many counts of this clonotype. The chain couples TRBV6-5 to TRBJ1-1, with unresolved D. The CDR3 is made up of 13 amino acids. The germline V gene encodes CDR1 MNHEY and CDR2 SVGAGI. Trimming shortened V by 3 bases and J by 1 base, and 6 bases separated the two germline ends. The CDR3 nucleotides read TGTGCCAGCAGTTATATGGCGAACACTGAAGCTTTCTTT. Amino acids: CASSYMANTEAFF.

The V and J genes are TRBV12-3 or TRBV12-4 and TRBJ2-3; 7 bases are shared with TRBD1. Unmatched junction bases numbered 4, after V lost 3 bases and J lost 1 base. The CDR3 runs 15 residues. Here the CDR3 reads CASSFIGTGTDTQYF. The CDR3 nucleotides are TGTGCCAGCAGTTTTATTGGGACAGGCACAGATACGCAGTATTTT.

The chain recombines TRBV7-9 with TRBJ1-2; D is ambiguous. Germline CDR1 and CDR2: SEHNR and FQNEAQ (reference sequence). The CDR3 has 12 residues. The V gene lost 5 bases and the J gene lost 8 bases, with 12 bases spanning the gap. CDR3 residues: CASSPIGVGYTF. For the CDR3, the DNA is TGTGCCAGCAGCCCGATTGGGGTGGGCTACACCTTC.

Here the CDR3 reads CASSVALHTGELFF. The CDR3 DNA reads as TGTGCCAGCAGCGTAGCACTGCACACCGGGGAGCTGTTTTTT. V usage is TRBV9 and J usage is TRBJ2-2; D is ambiguous. V was cut by 0 bases and J by 3 bases, with 6 bases left in between. The V gene's germline CDR1 is SGDLS and CDR2 YYNGEE. This CDR3 has 14 residues.

Ten or more counts support this clonotype. The chain links TRBV5-1 to TRBJ2-4, with no clear D. The germline V gene has CDR1 SGHRS and CDR2 YFSETQ. The CDR3 extends over 13 amino acids. Between the trimmed V and J ends, which lost 0 bases and 6 bases, there was a span of 7 bases. Written as DNA, the CDR3 is TGCGCCAGCAGCTTGGGTTGGACAAACATTCAGTACTTC. Amino acids: CASSLGWTNIQYF.

This clonotype came up once. The chain couples TRBV7-9 to TRBJ2-5, with TRBD2 as a possible D gene (7 bases). Between the trimmed V and J ends, which lost 11 bases and 6 bases, there was a span of 19 bases. Germline CDR1 SEHNR, CDR2 FQNEAQ (reference sequence). The CDR3 runs 13 residues. DNA for the CDR3: TGTGCCTTGGAGGGGGGGGCCTGGAAGACCCAGTACTTC. Translated: CALEGGAWKTQYF.

This clonotype turned up a few times. The chain has TRBV20-1 and TRBJ2-1; TRBD2 matches 9 bases. The V gene's germline CDR1 is DFQATT and CDR2 SNEGSKA (reference sequence). CDR3 size: 12 residues. The V gene end was trimmed by 7 bases and the J gene end by 6 bases; junction bases not matched to a gene: 4. The CDR3 coding sequence is TGCAGTGTTCCGGGACTAGCCAATGAGCAGTTCTTC. It yields the protein CSVPGLANEQFF.

CDR3 in DNA: TGTGCCAGCAGCTTGCTTAGCGGGCGGGGTTACGAGCAGTACGTC. This codes for CASSLLSGRGYEQYV. The V and J genes are TRBV5-4 and TRBJ2-7, with 7 bases aligning to TRBD2. CDR1 and CDR2 (germline): SGHNT, YYREEE (reference sequence). The CDR3 runs to 15 residues. V lost 1 base to trimming and J lost 4 bases; unmatched junction nucleotides: 8.

This sequence joins TRBV24-1 and TRBJ2-3, with 8 bases lining up with TRBD1. Trimming took 5 bases from V and 4 from J; bases not matched to a gene: 10. The germline V gene encodes CDR1 KGHDR and CDR2 SFDVKD. The length of the CDR3 is 16 residues. CDR3 nucleotide sequence: TGTGCCACCAGTGCTCGACAGGGGCCGCAAGCAGATACGCAGTATTTT. Translated: CATSARQGPQADTQYF.

This clonotype was counted between two and nine times. This chain joins TRBV9 and TRBJ1-1; D call uncertain. The CDR3 has 15 amino acids. Deletions cut 4 bases from V and 7 bases from J, with 20 bases between. Germline CDR1 and CDR2: SGDLS and YYNGEE. The CDR3 DNA follows: TGTGCCAGCAGCCCTAGTGCGGCGGGAATGGGTGAAGCTTTCTTT. It codes for CASSPSAAGMGEAFF.

This chain connects TRBV10-1 to TRBJ1-2; maybe TRBD1 (6 bases). The germline V gene encodes CDR1 WNHNN and CDR2 SYGVQD (reference sequence). The CDR3 length is 13 residues. The ends were cut back, 5 bases at V and 8 bases at J, with 15 bases in the middle. Here the CDR3 DNA reads TGCGCCAGCAGTCCCGACAGGATGGGAGGCTACACCTTC. Translated: CASSPDRMGGYTF.

V and J are TRBV12-2 and TRBJ1-1; the DNA was not used to check the table's D call, TRBD1. TRBV12-2 is a documented pseudogene. The CDR3 has 21 residues. CDR3 in amino acids: CASRLEGIRTGSGRMNTEAFF. For the CDR3, the DNA is TGTGCAAGTCGCTTAGAGGGAATCCGGACGGGGTCAGGGAGGATGAACACTGAAGCTTTCTTT.

Only a few counts were recorded for this clonotype. The gene calls are TRBV5-1 and TRBJ1-1, with D possibly matching TRBD1 (5 bases). Germline CDR1 is SGHRS and CDR2 is YFSETQ. CDR3 length equals 14 residues. V was pared by 1 base and J by 4 bases, with 11 bases between. The CDR3 loop is CASSLFQGSTEAFF. In DNA form, the CDR3 reads TGCGCCAGCAGCTTGTTTCAGGGATCCACTGAAGCTTTCTTT. Filled out from reference TRBV5-1 and TRBJ1-1, the complete variable domain reads KAGVTQTPRYLIKTRGQQVTLSCSPISGHRSVSWYQQTPGQGLQFLFEYFSETQRNKGNFPGRFSGRQFSNSRSEMNVSTLELGDSALYLCASSLFQGSTEAFFGQGTRLTVV.

The rearrangement links TRBV4-3 to TRBJ2-3; a possible D gene is TRBD2 (5 bases). V lost 1 base to trimming and J lost 4 bases, with 15 bases between them. The germline CDR1 and CDR2 sequences are LGHNA and YSLEER. This CDR3 has 16 amino acids. The CDR3 protein is CASSQGASRGSDTQYF. Written as DNA, the CDR3 is TGCGCCAGCAGCCAAGGTGCTTCTAGAGGGTCAGATACGCAGTATTTT.

The chain is built from TRBV15 and TRBJ2-7; 10 bases align to TRBD2. Germline V gene sequence: CDR1 LNHNV, CDR2 YYDKDF (reference sequence). This CDR3 is 15 amino acids long. J lost 0 bases, V lost 3 bases, and 2 bases had no gene match. DNA for the CDR3: TGTGCCACCAGCAGTCTAGCGGGGGCCTCCTACGAGCAGTACGTC. This translates into CATSSLAGASYEQYV.

This clonotype was seen only a few times. The rearrangement links TRBV19 to TRBJ2-5, with D perhaps TRBD2 (6 bases). The CDR3 loop spans 14 amino acids. Germline assignment: CDR1 LNHDA and CDR2 SQIVND (reference sequence). Trimming pared 4 bases from V and 1 base from J, leaving 10 bases between. The CDR3 region is CASSRDFSQETQYF. CDR3 DNA sequence: TGTGCCAGTAGTAGGGACTTCTCCCAAGAGACCCAGTACTTC.

The V call is TRBV5-4, the J call TRBJ2-5; TRBD1 aligns across 7 bases. With 5 bases clipped from V and 5 bases from J, the junction kept 9 bases outside the gene matches. Germline CDR1 SGHNT, CDR2 YYREEE (reference sequence). The CDR3 extends over 14 amino acids. The CDR3 nucleotides are TGTGCCAGCAGAAACAGGGGAGTCGAGGAGACCCAGTACTTC. Translation: CASRNRGVEETQYF.

CDR3 residues: CASSPGGRDEKLFF. The CDR3 DNA is TGCGCCAGCAGCCCGGGGGGCCGGGATGAAAAACTGTTTTTT. The chain is built from TRBV4-3 and TRBJ1-4, with D tentatively TRBD1 (6 bases). V was trimmed by 4 bases and J by 6 bases, leaving 12 bases between them. The CDR3 spans 14 residues. CDR1 and CDR2 (germline): LGHNA, YSLEER.